Following are 18 T cell receptor beta chains from one sample sequenced in a study of blood T cell repertoires in COVID-19. Repertoires were generated with immunoSEQ multiplex PCR, while TCRdb's copy carries only in-frame clones and drops some. The sample gives about 200,000 clones, more than 75% of which show up once; approximately 2.9% is in the top ten. Sequencing was performed on peripheral blood. Every receptor here comes from a man in his 60s with acute or convalescent COVID-19.

This clone was detected once. The chain carries TRBV9 and TRBJ2-2; 8 bases match TRBD2. V was pared by 3 bases and J by 6 bases, with 7 bases of the junction left unmatched. CDR1 SGDLS and CDR2 YYNGEE come from the germline V gene. CDR3 length: 15 residues. The CDR3 spells CASSALAGQAGELFF. CDR3 bases: TGTGCCAGCAGCGCCCTAGCGGGCCAGGCCGGGGAGCTGTTTTTT.

The gene calls are TRBV25-1 and TRBJ2-2; 9 bases are a match to TRBD1. Looked up from germline, CDR1 is MGHDK and CDR2 is SYGVNS. The CDR3 runs to 15 residues. Germline trimming cut 8 bases from V and 4 bases from J; bases unmatched to any gene: 8. The CDR3 nucleotides are TGTGCCAGCGGTAACAGGGGGCTTGGCACCGGGGAGCTGTTTTTT. The encoded protein is CASGNRGLGTGELFF.

The J gene is TRBJ2-5, the V gene TRBV7-9, with 9 bases matching TRBD2. The V and J ends lost 4 bases and 2 bases, in that order; junction bases with no gene match: 8. Germline lookup yields CDR1 SEHNR and CDR2 FQNEAQ (reference sequence). This CDR3 comprises 16 residues. The CDR3 DNA sequence: TGTGCCAGCAGCTCGAGACTAGCGGAACCTCAAGAGACCCAGTACTTC. This gives the protein CASSSRLAEPQETQYF.

The chain employs TRBV5-5 and TRBJ1-2; no clear D. The germline gives CDR1 SGHKS, CDR2 YYEKEE (reference sequence). This CDR3 contains 14 residues. The V gene lost 0 bases and the J gene lost 8 bases, with 14 bases spanning the gap. DNA of the CDR3: TGTGCCAGCAGCTTGGGAAGAGGGAGGGAGGGCTACACCTTC. It is translated as CASSLGRGREGYTF.

The chain couples TRBV7-8 to TRBJ2-7; TRBD1 matches at 8 bases. Trimming removed 7 bases from V and 6 bases from J; junction bases left unmatched: 14. The CDR3 spans 15 residues. Germline lookup yields CDR1 SGHVS and CDR2 FQNEAQ. CDR3 sequence reads: CASTPTDRGPFEQYF. The CDR3 DNA reads as TGTGCCAGCACCCCAACCGACAGGGGACCCTTCGAGCAGTACTTC.

The rearrangement uses TRBV11-3 and TRBJ2-2; 9 bases map to TRBD1. V trimming: 5 bases; J trimming: 6 bases; junction bases outside the gene matches: 10. The V gene's germline CDR1 is SGHNT and CDR2 YENEEA. This CDR3 is 16 amino acids long. This chain's CDR3 is CASSLSGTGIAGELFF. CDR3 DNA: TGTGCCAGCAGCCTATCCGGGACAGGGATCGCCGGGGAGCTGTTTTTT. The variable domain in full, with the rest retrieved from reference TRBV11-3 and TRBJ2-2, is EAGVVQSPRYKIIEKKQPVAFWCNPISGHNTLYWYLQNLGQGPELLIRYENEEAVDDSQLPKDRFSAERLKGVDSTLKIQPAELGDSAVYLCASSLSGTGIAGELFFGEGSRLTVL.

The V and J genes are TRBV5-1 and TRBJ1-1; TRBD1 is a possible D gene (6 bases). Germline V gene data show CDR1 as SGHRS and CDR2 as YFSETQ. The CDR3 has 14 amino acids. V was shortened by 4 bases and J by 1 base, with 11 bases between the two germline ends. The CDR3 bases are TGCGCCAGCAGCATGATGACAGGGAACACTGAAGCTTTCTTT. It codes for CASSMMTGNTEAFF.

The V call is TRBV27, the J call TRBJ1-4, with TRBD1 identical over 10 bases. CDR1 is MNHEY, CDR2 SMNVEV, per germline (reference sequence). V shed 7 bases and J 4 bases; nucleotides not matched to a gene: 9. This CDR3 contains 16 residues. CDR3 loop: CASTADRGGFNEKLFF. The DNA for the CDR3 is TGTGCCAGCACCGCGGACAGGGGGGGTTTTAATGAAAAACTGTTTTTT.

This chain joins TRBV4-2 and TRBJ1-1; D unresolved. Germline V gene sequence: CDR1 LGHNA, CDR2 YNFKEQ. The CDR3 length is 15 residues. V dropped 0 bases and J dropped 3 bases, with 11 bases sitting between them. CDR3 bases: TGTGCCAGCAGCCAAGATCCGGTCGATGACACTGAAGCTTTCTTT. Encoded protein: CASSQDPVDDTEAFF.

The chain is built from TRBV29-1 and TRBJ2-1; D is unclear. Germline CDR1 reads SQVTM; CDR2 reads ANQGSEA. V shed 0 bases and J shed 9 bases, with 12 bases lying between them. The CDR3 runs to 13 residues. CDR3 region: CSVEDSKHGEQFF. The CDR3 DNA reads as TGCAGCGTTGAAGATTCAAAGCATGGTGAGCAGTTCTTC.

The chain carries TRBV11-2 and TRBJ1-4, with 10 bases matching TRBD1. V dropped 5 bases and J dropped 8; count of bases not matched to a gene: 5. The CDR3 consists of 14 residues. Germline-derived CDR1 and CDR2 are SGHAT and FQNNGV. CDR3 in DNA: TGTGCCAGCAGCAAGGACAGGGGGAACGAAAAACTGTTTTTT. The encoded protein is CASSKDRGNEKLFF.

The V gene is TRBV7-2, the J gene TRBJ2-2; TRBD2 aligns across 10 bases. J was trimmed by 6 bases and V by 2 bases; bases with no gene match: 12. Germline V gene data show CDR1 as SGHTA and CDR2 as FQGNSA. CDR3 length: 18 residues. The CDR3 DNA reads as TGTGCCAGCAGCTTACAGACTAGCGGGTTACAAGTCTCCGGGGAGCTGTTTTTT. As protein: CASSLQTSGLQVSGELFF.

This clone appeared a single time. The V gene is TRBV15, the J gene TRBJ1-3; 10 bases align to TRBD1. The germline gives CDR1 LNHNV, CDR2 YYDKDF (reference sequence). The CDR3 covers 15 residues. Losses at the gene ends were 2 bases for V and 7 bases for J; bases not matched to a gene: 5. Here the CDR3 DNA reads TGTGCCACCAGCAGAACTCCGGGACAGGGGAACACCATATATTTT. As protein: CATSRTPGQGNTIYF. Complete variable domain (other parts from reference TRBV15 and TRBJ1-3): DAMVIQNPRYQVTQFGKPVTLSCSQTLNHNVMYWYQQKSSQAPKLLFHYYDKDFNNEADTPDNFQSRRPNTSFCFLDIRSPGLGDTAMYLCATSRTPGQGNTIYFGEGSWLTVV.

This chain connects TRBV11-3 to TRBJ2-2; 10 nucleotides line up with TRBD1. The CDR3 is made up of 15 amino acids. In germline, CDR1 is SGHNT, CDR2 YENEEA. J was trimmed by 7 bases and V by 4 bases; bases with no gene match: 6. In nucleotides, the CDR3 is TGTGCCAGCAGCTCGGGACAGGGGTTTGACGGGGAGCTGTTTTTT. Protein: CASSSGQGFDGELFF.

V gene TRBV9 combines with J gene TRBJ2-7; 8 bases fit TRBD2. Germline values: CDR1 SGDLS, CDR2 YYNGEE. There are 15 residues in the CDR3. V was pared by 0 bases and J by 3 bases, with 5 bases of the junction left unmatched. The CDR3 sequence: CASSVGGSGVYEQYF. The DNA of the CDR3 is TGTGCCAGCAGCGTAGGTGGTAGCGGGGTCTACGAGCAGTACTTC. Full variable domain (missing parts from reference TRBV9 and TRBJ2-7): DSGVTQTPKHLITATGQRVTLRCSPRSGDLSVYWYQQSLDQGLQFLIQYYNGEERAKGNILERFSAQQFPDLHSELNLSSLELGDSALYFCASSVGGSGVYEQYFGPGTRLTVT.

This chain uses TRBV19 with TRBJ2-2, with 8 bases identical to TRBD2. V was pared by 3 bases and J by 0 bases, with 9 bases of the junction left unmatched. CDR1 is LNHDA, CDR2 SQIVND, per germline (reference sequence). The CDR3 consists of 18 residues. The CDR3: CASSIGRAGGTNTGELFF. The CDR3 region has the DNA TGTGCCAGTAGTATCGGTCGGGCGGGGGGAACGAACACCGGGGAGCTGTTTTTT.

This clone occurred many times. The chain links TRBV19 to TRBJ2-2; tentative D call: TRBD1 (6 bases). This CDR3 spans 14 amino acids. Trimming took 4 bases from V and 2 from J, leaving 8 bases between them. CDR1 is LNHDA, CDR2 SQIVND, per germline (reference sequence). CDR3 region: CASSKQGNTGELFF. The DNA of the CDR3 is TGTGCCAGTAGTAAACAGGGAAACACCGGGGAGCTGTTTTTT.

This chain joins TRBV6-6 and TRBJ2-7, with 10 bases matching TRBD1. The ends lost 6 bases at V and 0 bases at J; junction bases unmatched: 5. Germline values: CDR1 MNHNY, CDR2 SVGAGI (reference sequence). The CDR3 runs 15 residues. CDR3 DNA: TGTGCCAGCAGGGGACAGGGGTTGGGCTCCTACGAGCAGTACTTC. The encoded protein is CASRGQGLGSYEQYF.